The present TCR beta chain was sequenced within a study of T-cell reconstitution after alpha-beta-depleted transplantation in children. Study-wide points: By about two months after transplant, alpha-beta T cells reportedly arose from several hundred graft clones that had expanded. The authors attributed T-cell counts and diversity one year after transplant mostly to newly produced T cells. There were some patients whose high TCRbeta diversity at day 60 came from surviving recipient T cells and thymic progenitors.

Unique molecular identifiers were incorporated during preparation of the TCRbeta library. One entry per CDR3 protein, called by TCRdb with MiXCR from the PCR reads. Seen here are fewer than 750,000 distinct CDR3 sequences, under 30% observed once, and the top ten hold roughly an eighth. Trimming cost V 6 bases and J 0 bases, with 16 bases left between them. The CDR3 has 16 amino acids. A note on this clonotype: Antigen: not known.

Source: PBMCs, mostly from graft donor cells, taken 360 days after TCRalphabeta/CD19-depleted stem cell transplant. This TCR derives from a boy in the first two years of life who had a stem cell transplant for acute myeloid leukemia, so the T cells may come from the graft donor. The rearrangement uses TRBV12-3 or TRBV12-4 and TRBJ2-3; D call uncertain. CDR3 protein: CASSPRRRASTDTQYF. The CDR3 bases are TGTGCCAGCAGCCCTCGTCGCAGAGCTAGCACAGATACGCAGTATTTT.